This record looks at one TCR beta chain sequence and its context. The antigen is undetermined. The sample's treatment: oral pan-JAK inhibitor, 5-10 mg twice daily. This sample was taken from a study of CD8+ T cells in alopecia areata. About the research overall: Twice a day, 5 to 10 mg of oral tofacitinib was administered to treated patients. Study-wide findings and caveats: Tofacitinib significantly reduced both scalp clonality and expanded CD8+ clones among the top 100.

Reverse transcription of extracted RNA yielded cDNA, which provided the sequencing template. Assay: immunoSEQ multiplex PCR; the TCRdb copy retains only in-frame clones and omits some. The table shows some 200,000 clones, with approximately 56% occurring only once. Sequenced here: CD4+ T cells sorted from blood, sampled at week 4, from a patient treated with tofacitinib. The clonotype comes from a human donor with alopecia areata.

In DNA, the CDR3 is TGTGCCAGCAGTCGACAGGGGGCTGACGGGGAGCTGTTTTTT. It codes for CASSRQGADGELFF. This chain links TRBV6-5 with TRBJ2-2, with 10 bases that match TRBD1. With V trimmed by 5 bases and J by 7 bases, 4 bases remained unmatched. In germline, CDR1 is MNHEY, CDR2 SVGAGI. This CDR3 spans 14 amino acids.